What follows describes a single T cell receptor (beta chain). Its specific antigen is unknown. Base qualities are not recorded, but no much larger clone differs from it by a single base. This sample is drawn from a study of cytomegalovirus exposure and HLA in healthy donors listed by TCRdb under 2017. At the level of the whole study: In an earlier analysis of 587 of the donors, less than 350 Gb of sequence data and 90 million to 120 million unique TCR beta sequences from 180 million or so T cells were reported. An early release that covered fewer than 800 HLA-typed donors contained approximately 300 gigabases of sequencing data and 65 million to 100 million unique TCR sequences. Of the 300 to 500 genotyped donors, more than 75% were placed in the genetic ancestry cluster associated with self-reported Caucasian donors. The aim of the study was to test whether cataloging public T cell receptors could identify signatures of past pathogen exposure. Using immunosequencing, the study profiled T cell repertoires from some 670 subjects and related those repertoires to cytomegalovirus serostatus. In addition to the first cohort of 650 to 750 subjects, a separate validation cohort of 120 different subjects was used. To predict cytomegalovirus infection status, the study brought together high-throughput TCR immunosequencing, statistical association of individual TCRs with disease status, and machine learning. A later analysis re-examined previously published TCR beta repertoires from several hundred donors and added high-resolution HLA genotyping to investigate patterns of TCR occurrence. Rather than using new phenotypic data, the later analysis identified candidate immune exposures from TCR beta sequences and from how often those sequences occurred across donors. In an earlier analysis of 587 of the donors, high-throughput TCR beta sequencing was used to judge whether each TCR beta V gene segment behaved as functional or pseudogenic. Donor age, sex, ethnicity and CMV serostatus were compiled alongside the repertoire data. A later genetic analysis used genome-wide SNP genotypes for about 60% of the roughly 700 donors, treating that subset as a discovery cohort. Every repertoire in the discovery cohort had been generated on one and the same sequencing platform. Class I and class II HLA loci were covered by the typing at four-digit resolution. Typing coverage differed by locus: A, B, C, DRB1 and DQB1 were typed in about 629-640 donors, DQA1 in approximately 520, DPA1 in 600 to 610, and DPB1 in 472. Roughly 5 DR-DQ haplotypes were treated as single units for association and clustering because of strong linkage in the cohort. On average, roughly 200,000 unique TCR beta nucleotide sequences were sequenced per donor among a few hundred genotyped donors of the cohort, with roughly 18% of those sequences being non-productive. Findings and caveats that apply to the study as a whole: The classifier was reported to diagnose cytomegalovirus status with high specificity and sensitivity in both the original and validation cohorts. Presence/absence analyses assumed roughly uniform sequencing depth across donors, an assumption that may not hold. Specific HLA alleles were associated with around 18,000 TCR beta sequences at a false discovery rate of 0.05 in a later analysis. CMV serostatus was the only immune exposure information available for the cohort. Because HLA typing was unavailable for some donors at each locus, only the typed subset was used in association tests. A later analysis found that HLA-associated TCR beta chains were more clonally expanded and had lower generation probabilities than equally common non-associated chains. Broadly in line with IMGT annotations, most TCR beta V segments showed up in productive rearrangements about 87% or about 30% of the time in an earlier analysis of 587 of the donors. A group of highly shared sequence variants was considered likely to be a technical artifact of the sequencing pipeline. In a later genetic analysis, fewer N-insertions in productive TCRs were reported among donors in an Asian-associated ancestry cluster than the 666-donor mean. A further reported finding was that TCR beta sequences accurately predicted the HLA-A and HLA-B alleles for most subjects in the first cohort. Around 16 rarely observed V segments, including chromosome 9 orphons, were excluded from the earlier analysis of several hundred of the donors because counts were too low. When HLA alleles, especially DR and DQ, strongly co-occurred, attributing TCR associations to individual alleles was difficult. The authors suggested that the approach could potentially be generalized to other disease states and immunological phenotypes. In the study, 150 to 200 TCR beta chains were listed as associated with cytomegalovirus. Several of the top co-occurrence clusters appeared to be linked to parvovirus B19, influenza, CMV and Epstein-Barr virus, according to a later analysis. Correlated functional status among segregating V segments might reflect linkage disequilibrium, but an unknown experimental factor could not be ruled out. A later analysis found that TCR association rates varied across HLA loci, with DRB1 alleles showing the most associated TCRs and HLA-C alleles the fewest. Some IMGT-functional V segments, including TRBV6-2 and TRBV6-3, could not be distinguished by the 87-base-pair reads and were therefore excluded. Most CMV-associated TCR beta chains appeared to be HLA-restricted in a later analysis, and the HLA associations seemed to be driven largely by CMV exposure. Most TCR sequences were observed very rarely across donors, whereas some public TCRs were present in many individuals. This cohort had only TCR beta chains sequenced, and the lack of alpha or paired-chain data limited which features could be detected. A later genetic analysis associated a missense DCLRE1C variant with V-gene and J-gene trimming of TCR beta chains, and an independent cohort replicated the association. A few of the identified cytomegalovirus-associated TCR beta chains were confirmed in vitro to be specific for cytomegalovirus antigens.

V loses 5 bases at its end and J loses 4 bases; junction bases beyond the gene matches: 6. Including cysteine and phenylalanine, the CDR3 has 14 amino acids. Only CDR3 DNA is held: 42 bases, read in frame from base 1. From a lookup of the germline V gene (reference sequence), CDR1 and CDR2 are GTSNPN and SVGIG. The library was prepared using the immunoSEQ multiplex PCR assay. For the multiplex PCR, a mixture combining 60 forward primers for TCR Vbeta segments and 13 reverse primers for TCR Jbeta segments was used. The CDR3 region of rearranged TCR beta genes was amplified from genomic DNA with a multiplex PCR assay. On the Illumina HiSeq System, the amplified TCR beta libraries were sequenced as 87-base-pair reads. The published analysis was carried out like this. A later analysis counted some 80 million unique TCR beta chains across the approximately 700 repertoires, and roughly 10 million of these chains were shared by at least two donors. Raw reads were error-corrected and collapsed into unique sequences by a nearest-neighbor algorithm in which closely related sequences were merged to remove PCR and sequencing errors. V, D and J gene segments were assigned by aligning CDR3 sequences to IMGT reference sequences. For a sequence to be retained, at least a six-nucleotide match to both a V gene segment and a J gene segment was required. A rearrangement was called productive if the CDR3 had no stop codons and remained in frame with V and J, and every other rearrangement was called non-productive. CDR3 was defined according to IMGT convention as the region running from the second conserved V-encoded cysteine to the conserved J-encoded phenylalanine. The earlier analysis of around 640 of the donors excluded sequences that lacked an unambiguous match to a single V gene segment. An earlier analysis of a few hundred of the donors called V segments functional above 56.7% productive rearrangements and segregating when the between-donor standard deviation exceeded 5%. A statistical classification framework was built for diagnosing cytomegalovirus status from the catalog of TCR beta chain sequences. V and J gene assignment, in a later analysis, came from comparing TCR nucleotide sequences with IMGT/GENE-DB human TR gene sequences. A later analysis assigned CDR3 sequences and most-parsimonious VDJ recombination scenarios with the TCRdist pipeline. A later analysis defined each TCR beta chain by its CDR3 amino acid sequence plus V-gene family, and excluded reads lacking a unique V-gene family. In a later analysis, a few hundred highly shared, low-generation-probability nucleotide sequences were removed to address suspected cross-contamination and a sequencing artifact. For each public chain, a later analysis derived a clonal expansion index from normalized ranks of inferred template counts within each repertoire. In a later analysis, generation probabilities were computed with a VDJ recombination model fitted to out-of-frame rearrangements, and the resulting probabilities were checked against IGoR. Hypergeometric tests were used in a later analysis to score TCR-TCR, TCR-HLA and TCR-CMV co-occurrence, with a repertoire-size bias correction applied to the TCR pairs. To estimate false discovery rates, a later analysis permuted the HLA or CMV assignments 20 times. A later analysis grouped co-occurring TCRs with DBSCAN, adding TCRdist sequence similarity when clustering within HLA-allele-positive subsets. Repertoires with fewer than 30,000 or more than 120,000 public chains, plus five repertoires with anomalous nucleotide sharing, were excluded from co-occurrence clustering. The clones in this table, taken by TCRdb from immuneACCESS, are in-frame only. Not every clone is retained; where verified, under half of the shortfall comes from an unresolved V gene, and the cause of the rest is unknown. Clone size and V and J calls were adopted from that table, with D and trimming inferred from the DNA. This sample lists about 160,000 clones; about 65% were detected once. In total, the top ten clones hold 4.5% of the sample.

The cohort consisted of fewer than 700 healthy bone marrow donors. Cohort members were all nominally healthy when sampled, although unrecorded immune exposures were likely present. The donor tested CMV seropositive and was one of the 289 seropositive cohort members. A peripheral blood sample was provided by each donor, and peripheral blood mononuclear cells were used for TCR beta sequencing. The Qiagen DNeasy Blood Extraction Kit was used to extract genomic DNA from the blood cell samples. Sequences were obtained from PBMCs. The receptor was derived from a woman under 30 in good health and CMV-seropositive. In this chain, TRBV30 is recombined with TRBJ2-3; 10 central nucleotides agree with TRBD2. The DNA sequence follows: TGTGCCTGGGCTACTAGCGGGGCCCCAGATACGCAGTATTTT. Translated, this gives CAWATSGAPDTQYF.